The sequence of this TCR beta chain was determined in a study of molecular identifiers for immune sequencing clone quantification. MiXCR, run by TCRdb on the PCR reads, gives a single entry per CDR3 protein. The repertoire has 350,000 or so distinct CDR3 sequences, about 22% of them found once; the top ten carry about 0.81%. This clonotype was counted at least ten times. Antigen unknown. Sorting recovered naive CD8 T cells on a CD8+CD4-CCR7+CD45RA+ profile. Germline assignment: CDR1 SGHNT and CDR2 YYREEE (reference sequence). Deletions cut 0 bases from V and 5 bases from J, with 22 bases between. The CDR3 runs 18 residues. Study results and caveats: Clones carrying above 20 RNA copies accounted for over 99% of effector molecules, under 1% in naive cells.

The sequenced sample consisted of naive CD8+ T cells from blood, with Jurkat cell RNA spiked in. Subset defined: FACS-sorted CD8+CD4-CCR7+CD45RA+ naive T cells. The clonotype originates from a human donor in good health. Some libraries in this study had Jurkat cell RNA spiked in. This rearrangement joins TRBV5-4 to TRBJ2-3, with D possibly matching TRBD1 (7 bases). CDR3 coding DNA: TGTGCCAGCAGCTTGGCCGGCGGTGGCAGGGGGGTGGAAGATACGCAGTATTTT. Amino acids: CASSLAGGGRGVEDTQYF.